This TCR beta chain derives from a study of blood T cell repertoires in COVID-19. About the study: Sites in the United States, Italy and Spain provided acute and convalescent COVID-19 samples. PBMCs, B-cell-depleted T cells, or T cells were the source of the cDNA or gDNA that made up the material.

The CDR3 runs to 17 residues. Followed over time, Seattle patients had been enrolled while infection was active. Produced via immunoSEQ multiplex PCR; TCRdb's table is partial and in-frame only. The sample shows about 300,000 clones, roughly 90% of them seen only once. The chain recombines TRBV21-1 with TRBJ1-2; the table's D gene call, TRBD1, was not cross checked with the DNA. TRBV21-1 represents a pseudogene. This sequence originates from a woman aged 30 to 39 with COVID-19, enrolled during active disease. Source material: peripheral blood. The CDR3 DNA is TGTGCCAGCAGCAAAGACAGGGAGACAAGTGCTAACTATGGCTACACCTTC. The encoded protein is CASSKDRETSANYGYTF.